The clone carrying this T cell receptor beta chain was observed a few times. The antigen is unknown. This entry belongs to a study of T cell responses to AZD1222 COVID-19 vaccine. Findings and caveats of the study: Once two AZD1222 doses were given, Spike-specific TCR breadth and depth went up. Reports indicate that nearly half of spike-specific TCRs are directed at unmutated variant regions. Most donors were white British, females outnumbered males, and clonal diversity was possibly underestimated.

Only in-frame clones appear in the TCRdb table, and some are missing; sequencing was by immunoSEQ multiplex PCR. The table lists 65,000 to 70,000 clones, approximately 80% of them singletons, with under 6% in the top ten. The sequence was collected from an adult in good health. Sequencing was performed on peripheral blood, taken on day 0 of AZD1222 vaccination.

CDR3 residues: CASSLAGGSGNTIYF. The CDR3 coding sequence is TGTGCCAGCAGCTTAGCAGGGGGCTCTGGAAACACCATATATTTT. The rearrangement joins TRBV7-2 to TRBJ1-3, with D maybe TRBD1 (6 bases). CDR3 length: 15 residues. From germline, CDR1 is SGHTA and CDR2 FQGNSA. Deletions cut 0 bases from V and 0 bases from J, with 6 bases between.